The 17 T cell receptor beta chains in this list originate from one sample, sequenced in a study of control samples from healthy donors and cancer patients. Here immunoSEQ multiplex PCR was the method, and the copy in TCRdb shows in-frame clones only, minus some. Among some 28,000 clones listed, about 87% were seen once. Sequenced material: PBMCs. The receptors stem from a woman between 35 and 50 years old with lung cancer.

V usage is TRBV5-1 and J usage is TRBJ2-5; D may correspond to TRBD1 or TRBD2 (5 bases each). There are 13 residues in the CDR3. The ends were cut back, 6 bases at V and 0 bases at J, with 9 bases in the middle. CDR1 is SGHRS, CDR2 YFSETQ, per germline. The CDR3 is CASNPGHQETQYF. The CDR3 nucleotides are TGCGCCAGCAACCCGGGGCACCAAGAGACCCAGTACTTC.

This clone occurred a few times. The chain carries TRBV29-1 and TRBJ1-1; 7 positions agree with TRBD1. Germline trimming cut 6 bases from V and 3 bases from J; bases unmatched to any gene: 7. This CDR3 has 13 amino acids. Germline loops: CDR1 SQVTM, CDR2 ANQGSEA. The CDR3 nucleotides read TGCAGCGTGGATGGACAGGCAGACACTGAAGCTTTCTTT. Its protein product is CSVDGQADTEAFF.

The V and J genes are TRBV11-3 and TRBJ1-4, with TRBD1 as a possible D gene (5 bases). V was cut by 5 bases and J by 8 bases, with 18 bases left in between. Germline CDR1 SGHNT, CDR2 YENEEA. The CDR3 covers 15 residues. CDR3 nucleotides: TGTGCCAGCAGCCAAACAGGTCACGCGGGAGAAAAACTGTTTTTT. Residues: CASSQTGHAGEKLFF.

This clone appeared a single time. The chain employs TRBV20-1 and TRBJ2-7, with 11 bases lining up with TRBD1. The length of the CDR3 is 14 residues. Losses at the gene ends were 3 bases for V and 5 bases for J; bases not matched to a gene: 6. Germline values: CDR1 DFQATT, CDR2 SNEGSKA (reference sequence). The CDR3 DNA reads as TGCAGTGCTAGTTCCCGGGACAGGGGGAACGAGCAGTACTTC. It is translated as CSASSRDRGNEQYF.

For the CDR3, the DNA is TGTGCCAGCAGCTTAGGTCCGGGGACCCACACCTTC. Its protein product is CASSLGPGTHTF. This sequence joins TRBV11-3 and TRBJ1-2; TRBD1 might be the D (5 bases). Germline CDR1 reads SGHNT; CDR2 reads YENEEA. Trimming left V 1 base short and J 12 bases short, with 12 bases between. The CDR3 has 12 amino acids.

This chain joins TRBV10-3 and TRBJ2-2; D possibly corresponds to TRBD1 (5 bases). The CDR3 has 13 residues. V lost 6 bases, J lost 7 bases, and 12 bases lay in between. Per germline, CDR1 ENHRY and CDR2 SYGVKD. The CDR3 sequence is CAISQGGDGELFF. The CDR3 bases are TGTGCCATCAGCCAGGGTGGTGACGGGGAGCTGTTTTTT.

The chain has TRBV18 and TRBJ1-3; D gene uncertain. The germline V gene has CDR1 KGHSH and CDR2 LQKENI. This CDR3 has 15 amino acids. Trimming removed 1 base from V and 0 bases from J, with 7 bases in between. The CDR3 sequence: CASSPRGNSGNTIYF. The CDR3 nucleotides are TGTGCCAGCTCACCACGAGGAAACTCTGGAAACACCATATATTTT.

This clone was found a few times. The CDR3 loop reads CASSPGTFGLVNTEAFF. The CDR3 nucleotides read TGTGCCAGCTCACCAGGAACGTTCGGACTGGTGAACACTGAAGCTTTCTTT. The genes are TRBV18 and TRBJ1-1; D is unresolved. V was shortened by 2 bases and J by 0 bases, with 16 bases between the two germline ends. This CDR3 is 17 amino acids long. Germline V gene sequence: CDR1 KGHSH, CDR2 LQKENI.

The rearrangement joins TRBV10-3 to TRBJ1-1; no clear D gene. Trimming removed 5 bases from V and 7 bases from J, with 23 bases in between. CDR3 length: 16 amino acids. CDR1 ENHRY and CDR2 SYGVKD come from the germline V gene. In nucleotides, the CDR3 is TGTGCCATCAGTAACTCCCCCGGGCGTTTGAGCGGTGAAGCTTTCTTT. It specifies CAISNSPGRLSGEAFF.

This chain connects TRBV6-1 to TRBJ1-1; TRBD1 is a possible D gene (6 bases). CDR1 is MNHNS and CDR2 is SASEGT in the germline V gene. CDR3 size: 17 residues. Trimming pared 3 bases from V and 3 bases from J, leaving 20 bases between. CDR3 sequence reads: CASSDEAGVLTDTEAFF. DNA of the CDR3: TGTGCCAGCAGTGATGAAGCAGGGGTACTGACAGACACTGAAGCTTTCTTT.

The chain is built from TRBV9 and TRBJ1-1; no reliable D call. CDR1 SGDLS and CDR2 YYNGEE come from the germline V gene. Deletions cut 3 bases from V and 3 bases from J, with 9 bases between. This CDR3 spans 13 amino acids. CDR3 sequence (DNA): TGTGCCAGCAGCGGCTCCGGGGACACTGAAGCTTTCTTT. The encoded protein is CASSGSGDTEAFF.

This clone has a single count. This rearrangement joins TRBV5-4 to TRBJ2-1; D not certain. Germline CDR1 is SGHNT and CDR2 is YYREEE (reference sequence). Trimming stripped 2 bases from V and 0 bases from J, with 6 bases between. The CDR3 totals 14 residues. The chain's CDR3 is CASSFESSYNEQFF. The CDR3 nucleotides read TGTGCCAGCAGCTTTGAAAGCTCCTACAATGAGCAGTTCTTC.

A few counts support this clone. The chain links TRBV4-2 to TRBJ2-2; TRBD2 agrees at 7 bases. The V segment lost 0 bases and the J segment 6 bases; nucleotides outside the gene matches: 7. Per the germline V gene, CDR1 is LGHNA and CDR2 is YNFKEQ. The CDR3 consists of 16 residues. CDR3: CASSQESGGGPGELFF. The CDR3 nucleotides read TGTGCCAGCAGCCAAGAATCGGGGGGTGGGCCCGGGGAGCTGTTTTTT.

This chain connects TRBV10-3 to TRBJ2-7; 10 nucleotides align to TRBD2. The V gene end was trimmed by 4 bases and the J gene end by 6 bases; junction bases not matched to a gene: 9. The CDR3 sequence is 15 residues long. The germline V gene encodes CDR1 ENHRY and CDR2 SYGVKD. As DNA, the CDR3 is TGTGCCATCAGTGGAGGGCGGGGACTAGCGTCCGAGCAGTACTTC. It specifies CAISGGRGLASEQYF.

This rearrangement joins TRBV19 to TRBJ1-6; TRBD1 might be the D (5 bases). CDR3 length: 15 residues. CDR1 LNHDA and CDR2 SQIVND come from the germline V gene (reference sequence). V lost 7 bases and J 9 bases, leaving 19 bases between the germline ends. The CDR3 protein is CASTYVGRDSSPLHF. CDR3 coding DNA: TGTGCCAGTACCTACGTCGGCAGGGATAGTTCACCCCTCCACTTT. The entire variable domain, with the rest obtained from reference TRBV19 and TRBJ1-6, is as follows: DGGITQSPKYLFRKEGQNVTLSCEQNLNHDAMYWYRQDPGQGLRLIYYSQIVNDFQKGDIAEGYSVSREKKESFPLTVTSAQKNPTAFYLCASTYVGRDSSPLHFGNGTRLTVT.

The genes are TRBV11-2 and TRBJ2-7; D remains unclear. CDR1 SGHAT and CDR2 FQNNGV come from the germline V gene. Trimming took 5 bases from V and 6 from J, leaving 14 bases between them. This CDR3 is built from 13 residues. The DNA for the CDR3 is TGTGCCAGCAGCCCGACGGCGCCCTCCGAGCAGTACTTC. Its protein is CASSPTAPSEQYF.

The chain has TRBV7-2 and TRBJ2-7; 7 bases map to TRBD1. CDR1 and CDR2 (germline): SGHTA, FQGNSA. CDR3 size: 15 residues. V lost 0 bases and J lost 5; bases outside the gene matches: 7. For the CDR3, the DNA is TGTGCCAGCAGCTTAGCCGAGACAGGGTTCAACGAGCAGTACTTC. The encoded protein is CASSLAETGFNEQYF.